Listed here is a single T cell receptor (beta chain). Data came from immunoSEQ multiplex PCR; TCRdb stores just in-frame clones and leaves some out. The repertoire includes some 270,000 clones, about 90% of them detected once, and about 2% sits in the top ten. Everyone who took part was about 18 to 89 years old, and they came from over 20 US areas. This entry belongs to a study of blood T cell repertoires in COVID-19. The V gene lost 5 bases and the J gene lost 0 bases, with 17 bases spanning the gap. This CDR3 has 17 residues. Germline values: CDR1 SGHAT, CDR2 FQNNGV. The V and J genes are TRBV11-2 and TRBJ2-1; D unclear. The source of this sequence is an older woman who had recovered from COVID-19. The specimen was PBMCs or T cells enriched from blood (not recorded which). CDR3 DNA sequence: TGTGCCAGCAGCGCCTTCTTAAGCGCGAGCTCCTACAATGAGCAGTTCTTC. As protein: CASSAFLSASSYNEQFF.